Sequencing of this T cell receptor beta chain was carried out in a study of regulatory T cells in long-lasting Graves disease. Noted time point: newly diagnosed GD, antithyroid drugs for less than 3 months. PBMCs provided the RNA from which the TCR library was made. Assembly of TCR beta libraries relied on iRepertoire HTBI primers together with Arm-PCR of CDR3 regions. MiXCR, applied by TCRdb to the multiplex PCR reads, yields one record per CDR3 protein. The sample has approximately 540,000 distinct CDR3 sequences, around 12% seen once; the top ten hold about 8.9%. This clonotype has just a few counts. There are 19 residues in the CDR3. Germline V gene data show CDR1 as MDHEN and CDR2 as SYDVKM. V lost 4 bases to trimming and J lost 0 bases, with 19 bases between them. The data also belong to a second study, concerning T cells in Graves' hyperthyroidism and ophthalmopathy.

The material was peripheral blood mononuclear cells (PBMCs), obtained at new diagnosis, from a patient treated with antithyroid drugs. This rearrangement joins TRBV28 to TRBJ1-6; D gene unclear. The TCR originated in a woman aged 25 to 39 with Graves disease. CDR3 sequence: CASSSLGRVWGSYNSPLHF. The CDR3 DNA sequence: TGTGCCAGCAGTTCCTTAGGACGCGTTTGGGGCTCCTATAATTCACCCCTCCACTTT. Full variable domain (remainder filled in from reference TRBV28 and TRBJ1-6): DVKVTQSSRYLVKRTGEKVFLECVQDMDHENMFWYRQDPGLGLRLIYFSYDVKMKEKGDIPEGYSVSREKKERFSLILESASTNQTSMYLCASSSLGRVWGSYNSPLHFGNGTRLTVT.